These T cell receptor beta chains were read from a single sample in a study of read filtering for tumor transcriptome and immune sequencing. TCRdb reprocessed the reads with MiXCR, giving one entry per CDR3 protein. The sample carries some 130,000 distinct CDR3 sequences, around 14% recorded once. The sample consisted of a population of CD138-negative cells sorted from bone marrow. The receptors shown here come from a donor at least 40 years old with multiple myeloma. The CDR3 runs from the conserved cysteine through the conserved F or W. Fields, in order: CDR3 DNA, CDR3 protein, clone size, V gene, D gene, J gene. D genes are given only for firm matches. Clone size is stated in some rows and not others, as once, few, many or a class when expanded.

TGTGCCACCAGAGGACTGGGACAGGGGGCCTCTGAAGCTTTCTTT	CATRGLGQGASEAFF	many	TRBV24-1	TRBD1	TRBJ1-1
TGTGCCAGCAGCTTAGTTCCGGCTGGAAACACCATATATTTT	CASSLVPAGNTIYF	few	TRBV11-2	.	TRBJ1-3
TGTGCCTGGAGCGCCGGGACGGGGAAAGTTGAAGCTTTCTTT	CAWSAGTGKVEAFF	many	TRBV30	.	TRBJ1-1
TGTGCCACTAACTCCGGGACAGAGTCCCAAGAGACCCAGTACTTC	CATNSGTESQETQYF	.	TRBV24-1	TRBD1	TRBJ2-5
TGCAGCGTTGAGGGAGGAGGGGACGACTCCTACGAGCAGTACTTC	CSVEGGGDDSYEQYF	many	TRBV29-1	.	TRBJ2-7
TGTGCCAGTAGTATTGTGGCGGGAGACAATGAGCAGTTCTTC	CASSIVAGDNEQFF	many	TRBV19	TRBD2	TRBJ2-1
TGCAGCGTTGAAACAGGGATAGAGAACACTGAAGCTTTCTTT	CSVETGIENTEAFF	.	TRBV29-1	.	TRBJ1-1
TGTGCTAGTGGTTTTCAGGGGCTGGGGACCGGGGAGCTGTTTTTT	CASGFQGLGTGELFF	many	TRBV12-5	.	TRBJ2-2
TGCGCCAGCAGCTTGGCCGTCCCCGCGGGGGGAAGCTCCTACAATGAGCAGTTCTTC	CASSLAVPAGGSSYNEQFF	many	TRBV5-1	TRBD2	TRBJ2-1
TGTGCCAGCAGCTTACAAGCGGGGACCCAAGAGACCCAGTACTTC	CASSLQAGTQETQYF	many	TRBV7-2	TRBD2	TRBJ2-5
TGTGCCAGCTCCCCTAGTATGGGGGACAAAGCTTTCTTT	CASSPSMGDKAFF	many	TRBV7-9	.	TRBJ1-1
TGCAGTGCTAGATTGGACCCGACAGATACGCAGTATTTT	CSARLDPTDTQYF	few	TRBV20-1	.	TRBJ2-3
TGTGCCAGCAGTTACAAATGGGATGTGAACACTGAAGCTTTCTTT	CASSYKWDVNTEAFF	many	TRBV6-5	.	TRBJ1-1
TGTGCCAGCAACCCCAGGGGGACAGGCAACACCGGGGAGCTGTTTTTT	CASNPRGTGNTGELFF	.	TRBV5-5	TRBD1	TRBJ2-2
TGTGCCAGCCAGCAAAGAGGGCAGACCCAAGAGGCCCAGTACTTC	CASQQRGQTQEAQYF	.	TRBV27	.	TRBJ2-5
TGTGCCAGCAGCCAAGGGGTTGTGACAGGGGGCGAAGAGACCCAGTACTTC	CASSQGVVTGGEETQYF	.	TRBV4-2	TRBD1	TRBJ2-5
TGTGCCAGCAGCAGAGGGACAGTGAACACTGAAGCTTTCTTT	CASSRGTVNTEAFF	many	TRBV7-9	TRBD1	TRBJ1-1
TGCAGCGTCCTGCCCGGAAACACTGAAGCTTTCTTT	CSVLPGNTEAFF	many	TRBV29-1	.	TRBJ1-1
TGTGCCAGCAGCCACGCAACGGGCGAGCAGTACTTC	CASSHATGEQYF	.	TRBV11-2	.	TRBJ2-7
TGTGCCAGCAGTAACTCCGGGACATTGAACACTGAAGCTTTCTTT	CASSNSGTLNTEAFF	.	TRBV6-2/TRBV6-3	.	TRBJ1-1
TGCGCCAGCAGCTTTAGGGCGGAGACCTACGAGCAGTACTTC	CASSFRAETYEQYF	few	TRBV5-1	.	TRBJ2-7
TGTGCCAGCAGCAGGGACAACGAGCAGTACTTC	CASSRDNEQYF	many	TRBV21-1	.	TRBJ2-7